The 27 T cell receptor beta chains given below trace back to one sample, sequenced in a study of metastatic and nonmetastatic thyroid tumors. Every patient underwent thyroid surgery untreated. MiXCR re-clonotyped the PCR reads for TCRdb. This repertoire shows 9,500 to 11,000 clones, 32% found once; its top ten account for nearly 5%. The sample taken for sequencing was tumor tissue. All receptors come from a female donor with papillary thyroid cancer or a benign thyroid nodule (not recorded which). Some clones in this sample may be carry-over from other donors' samples.

This clone was detected only a few times. This sequence joins TRBV2 and TRBJ1-2, with D hard to call. Germline loops: CDR1 SNHLY, CDR2 FYNNEI. Deletions cut 6 bases from V and 5 bases from J, with 7 bases between. This CDR3 contains 11 residues. For the CDR3, the DNA is TGTGCCAGCAGGGGTATTTATGGCTACACCTTC. Residues: CASRGIYGYTF.

With regard to this clone: One end of the junction is discordant with germline, which a read error may explain. This chain joins TRBV4-2 and TRBJ2-3; D not resolved. The V gene's germline CDR1 is LGHNA and CDR2 YNFKEQ. CDR3 length equals 14 residues. The CDR3 sequence: CAISLADSTDTQYF. In nucleotides, the CDR3 is TGTGCCATCAGCCTGGCGGACAGCACAGATACGCAGTATTTT.

Only a few counts were recorded for this clone. V is TRBV15 and J is TRBJ1-1; TRBD1 aligns across 9 bases. Germline CDR1 reads LNHNV; CDR2 reads YYDKDF (reference sequence). Trimming removed 0 bases from V and 0 bases from J; junction bases left unmatched: 5. This CDR3 region has 17 residues. Here the CDR3 reads CATSRDVGDRVNTEAFF. In DNA, the CDR3 is TGTGCCACCAGCAGAGATGTGGGGGACAGGGTGAACACTGAAGCTTTCTTT.

This chain joins TRBV2 and TRBJ1-6; 8 positions match TRBD1. Germline values: CDR1 SNHLY, CDR2 FYNNEI. Unmatched junction bases numbered 7, after V lost 6 bases and J lost 0 bases. CDR3 size: 17 residues. CDR3 DNA: TGTGCCAGCAGGGACGACAGGGGTAGCTCCTATAATTCACCCCTCCACTTT. It codes for CASRDDRGSSYNSPLHF.

This rearrangement joins TRBV3-1 to TRBJ1-2; D is uncertain. The CDR3 covers 15 residues. Trimming took 0 bases from V and 3 from J, leaving 11 bases between them. Per germline, CDR1 LGHDT and CDR2 YNNKEL (reference sequence). Here the CDR3 reads CASSQENGRYYGYTF. The CDR3 DNA sequence: TGTGCCAGCAGCCAAGAAAACGGCAGGTACTATGGCTACACCTTC.

The chain couples TRBV2 to TRBJ2-3, with 9 bases aligning to TRBD2. After removal of 8 bases from V and 1 base from J, the junction contained 4 bases not matched to a gene. This CDR3 region has 14 residues. In germline, CDR1 is SNHLY, CDR2 FYNNEI. CDR3 in DNA: TGTGCCAGCCGACTAGCGGCCCGCACAGATACGCAGTATTTT. Translation gives CASRLAARTDTQYF.

The gene calls are TRBV11-3 and TRBJ1-3; D possibly corresponds to TRBD1 (6 bases). CDR1 and CDR2 from the germline V gene are SGHNT and YENEEA. The V end was cut by 2 bases, the J end by 9 bases, with 11 bases between. CDR3 length equals 13 residues. The CDR3 sequence: CASSLSGAVTIYF. For the CDR3, the DNA is TGTGCCAGCAGCTTATCAGGGGCAGTCACCATATATTTT.

This clone was seen more than once but under ten times. The J gene is TRBJ2-7, the V gene TRBV6-2 or TRBV6-3; a possible D gene is TRBD1 (6 bases). Trimming cost V 2 bases and J 0 bases, with 8 bases left between them. The germline V gene encodes CDR1 MNHEY and CDR2 SVGEGT. The CDR3 is 14 residues long. The CDR3 loop is CASSYGTHSYEQYF. CDR3 DNA sequence: TGTGCCAGCAGTTACGGGACACACTCCTACGAGCAGTACTTC.

This clone was seen a few times. The chain has TRBV28 and TRBJ1-2, with a possible D match to TRBD1 (6 bases). CDR1 MDHEN and CDR2 SYDVKM come from the germline V gene. CDR3 size: 14 residues. V gave up 7 bases and J gave up 2 bases, with 14 bases separating them. Written as DNA, the CDR3 is TGTGCCAGCATCCTTGGGGGCAGAAACTATGGCTACACCTTC. The encoded protein is CASILGGRNYGYTF.

This clone was detected many times. The chain uses TRBV14 and TRBJ2-1, with TRBD1 matching 7 bases. The CDR3 covers 17 residues. Unmatched junction bases numbered 10, after V lost 5 bases and J lost 0 bases. Looked up from germline, CDR1 is SGHDN and CDR2 is FVKESK. DNA for the CDR3: TGTGCCAGCAGCTCCCTAGGGGGCGCCCGCTCCTACAATGAGCAGTTCTTC. This codes for CASSSLGGARSYNEQFF.

This clone came up a few times. The rearrangement joins TRBV28 to TRBJ1-2, with D unresolved. The germline gives CDR1 MDHEN, CDR2 SYDVKM. The CDR3 is 11 residues long. V shed 5 bases and J shed 13 bases, with 14 bases lying between them. CDR3 sequence reads: CASSRRAPLTF. CDR3 nucleotide sequence: TGTGCCAGCAGTAGACGTGCTCCCCTCACCTTC.

The chain combines TRBV6-2 or TRBV6-3 with TRBJ2-7, with 10 bases aligning to TRBD2. Per the germline V gene, CDR1 is MNHEY and CDR2 is SVGEGT. The CDR3 is 16 residues long. V gave up 2 bases and J gave up 1 base; unmatched junction bases: 5. Here the CDR3 reads CASSYLSTSGSYEQYF. For the CDR3, the DNA is TGTGCCAGCAGTTACCTTTCGACTAGCGGGTCCTACGAGCAGTACTTC.

This clone rates as medium-sized. This chain connects TRBV12-5 to TRBJ2-2, with 7 bases lining up with TRBD1. The CDR3 sequence is 16 residues long. Germline loops: CDR1 LGHNT, CDR2 FRNRAP. After removal of 6 bases from V and 2 bases from J, the junction contained 9 bases not matched to a gene. CDR3 DNA: TGTGCTAGTGGCCAACAGGGGCCTATAAACACCGGGGAGCTGTTTTTT. Protein product: CASGQQGPINTGELFF.

This clone showed up just a few times. The CDR3, as DNA: TGTGCCAGCAGTTCGGAGAGGGGCGTCTACGAGCAGTACTTC. Translation gives CASSSERGVYEQYF. J is TRBJ2-7 and V is TRBV6-5; possibly TRBD1 or TRBD2 for D (5 bases each). V shed 4 bases and J shed 3 bases, with 13 bases lying between them. There are 14 residues in the CDR3. Germline values: CDR1 MNHEY, CDR2 SVGAGI.

Only one count was recorded for this clone. One end of the junction varies from germline; a read error may be responsible. V is TRBV5-1 and J is TRBJ2-3; no clear D. Germline V lookup: CDR1 SGHRS, CDR2 YFSETQ. The CDR3 totals 11 residues. CDR3 loop: CASKATDMQYF. Here the CDR3 DNA reads TGCGCCAGCAAGGCCACAGATATGCAGTATTTT.

The chain carries TRBV6-1 and TRBJ1-2, with D unclear. V shed 7 bases and J shed 2 bases, with 14 bases lying between them. CDR1 is MNHNS and CDR2 is SASEGT in the germline V gene. This CDR3 region has 14 residues. As DNA, the CDR3 is TGTGCCAGCACCGACCCCGGTCTGAACTATGGCTACACCTTC. Protein sequence: CASTDPGLNYGYTF.

This clone is labeled medium-sized. The chain uses TRBV11-1 and TRBJ2-3; 8 positions agree with TRBD2. J was trimmed by 3 bases and V by 6 bases; bases with no gene match: 8. CDR1 is SGHAT and CDR2 is FQDESV in the germline V gene (reference sequence). The CDR3 is 15 residues long. CDR3 sequence (DNA): TGTGCCAGCAGTTTAAGCGGGAGCTGGACAGATACGCAGTATTTT. As protein: CASSLSGSWTDTQYF.

As to this clone: A much bigger clone sits one base away, suggesting this may be a read error. The chain combines TRBV5-1 with TRBJ1-2, with D tentatively TRBD1 (6 bases). The CDR3 has 15 amino acids. The germline V gene has CDR1 SGHRS and CDR2 YFSETQ. CDR3 sequence (DNA): TGCGCCAGCAGCTTGGTCGGACAGCCTAACTATGGCCACACCTTC. Amino acids: CASSLVGQPNYGHTF.

This clone was seen only a few times. Germline and junction disagree at one end, which may indicate a read error. The chain combines TRBV27 with TRBJ2-2; possibly TRBD1 or TRBD2 for D (5 bases each). The CDR3 is 18 residues long. Per germline, CDR1 MNHEY and CDR2 SMNVEV (reference sequence). CDR3 nucleotide sequence: TGTGCCAGCAGTCCCGGGGCAGGGATCGGTGCGAACACCTGGGAGCTGTTTTTT. Its translation: CASSPGAGIGANTWELFF.

As concerns this clone: One base away lies a much larger clone, so this may be a sequencing read error. V is TRBV28 and J is TRBJ1-2, with TRBD1 matching 8 bases. The CDR3 runs to 15 residues. From germline, CDR1 is MDHEN and CDR2 SYDVKM. CDR3 loop: CASSSPGGMGNGYAF. In nucleotides, the CDR3 is TGTGCCAGCAGTTCTCCAGGGGGCATGGGGAATGGCTACGCCTTC.

J is TRBJ2-7 and V is TRBV7-2; 9 nucleotides agree with TRBD2. The junction had 11 bases not matched to a gene; V was cut back by 0 bases and J by 2 bases. Germline V gives CDR1 SGHTA, CDR2 FQGNSA. The CDR3 is made up of 18 amino acids. CDR3 protein: CASSLAPQLAGPPYEQYF. For the CDR3, the DNA is TGTGCCAGCAGCTTAGCACCCCAGCTAGCGGGGCCCCCCTACGAGCAGTACTTC.

This chain uses TRBV11-2 with TRBJ2-1; the D is unclear. V lost 5 bases, J lost 7 bases, and 6 bases lay in between. CDR3 length equals 11 residues. CDR1 and CDR2 (germline): SGHAT, FQNNGV. CDR3 sequence: CASSVGNEQFF. CDR3 nucleotides: TGTGCCAGCAGCGTAGGTAATGAGCAGTTCTTC.

The chain uses TRBV27 and TRBJ1-2; D is possibly TRBD1 (6 bases). The V end was cut by 5 bases, the J end by 7 bases, with 11 bases between. The CDR3 runs to 12 residues. Germline V gene sequence: CDR1 MNHEY, CDR2 SMNVEV (reference sequence). Here the CDR3 reads CASSKGGSGYTF. In DNA form, the CDR3 reads TGTGCCAGCAGTAAGGGGGGTTCTGGCTACACCTTC.

The V and J genes are TRBV11-2 and TRBJ2-7; D may be TRBD2 (6 bases). Between the trimmed V and J ends, which lost 5 bases and 3 bases, there was a span of 17 bases. This CDR3 spans 15 amino acids. Per the germline V gene, CDR1 is SGHAT and CDR2 is FQNNGV. The CDR3 DNA is TGTGCCAGCAGCACCACTCTAGCGTATGACTACGAGCAGTACTTC. Amino acid sequence: CASSTTLAYDYEQYF.

There are a few counts of this clone. The rearrangement uses TRBV12-3 or TRBV12-4 and TRBJ2-3; 10 bases are a match to TRBD1. V lost 4 bases, J lost 2 bases, and 3 bases stayed unmatched. The CDR3 spans 15 residues. In DNA, the CDR3 is TGTGCCAGCAGTTCCGGGACAGGGGACACAGATACGCAGTATTTT. It codes for CASSSGTGDTDTQYF.

The chain uses TRBV27 and TRBJ2-2; TRBD2 agrees at 7 bases. The germline V gene encodes CDR1 MNHEY and CDR2 SMNVEV (reference sequence). V dropped 5 bases and J dropped 1; count of bases not matched to a gene: 7. There are 16 residues in the CDR3. The CDR3 here is CASSPLAERNTGELFF. CDR3 DNA sequence: TGTGCCAGCAGTCCGCTAGCGGAGAGGAACACCGGGGAGCTGTTTTTT.

About this clone: The identical CDR3 is also encoded by other nucleotide sequences in the sample. The chain is built from TRBV7-9 and TRBJ2-3; no clear D. Trimming shortened V by 1 base and J by 9 bases, and 14 bases separated the two germline ends. The CDR3 length is 14 residues. Germline V gives CDR1 SEHNR, CDR2 FQNEAQ (reference sequence). The CDR3 nucleotides read TGTGCCAGCAGCTTAGAAGGTACCGGAGACACGCAGTATTTT. Encoded protein: CASSLEGTGDTQYF. Variable domain in full (rest from reference TRBV7-9 and TRBJ2-3): DTGVSQNPRHKITKRGQNVTFRCDPISEHNRLYWYRQTLGQGPEFLTYFQNEAQLEKSRLLSDRFSAERPKGSFSTLEIQRTEQGDSAMYLCASSLEGTGDTQYFGPGTRLTVL.